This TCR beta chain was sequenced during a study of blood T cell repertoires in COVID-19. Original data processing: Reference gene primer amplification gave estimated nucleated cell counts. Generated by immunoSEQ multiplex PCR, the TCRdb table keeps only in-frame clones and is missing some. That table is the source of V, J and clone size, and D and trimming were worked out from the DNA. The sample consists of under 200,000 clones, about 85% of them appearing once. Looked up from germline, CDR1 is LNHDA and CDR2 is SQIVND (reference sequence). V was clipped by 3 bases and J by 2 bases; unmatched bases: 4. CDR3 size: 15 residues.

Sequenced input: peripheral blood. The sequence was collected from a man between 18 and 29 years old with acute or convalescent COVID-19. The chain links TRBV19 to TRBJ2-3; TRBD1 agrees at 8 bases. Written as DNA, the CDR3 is TGTGCCAGTAGTATGACAGGGGACCCCACAGATACGCAGTATTTT. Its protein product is CASSMTGDPTDTQYF.